The rows below give T cell receptor beta chains drawn from one sample of a study of control samples from healthy donors and cancer patients. Profiling relied on immunoSEQ multiplex PCR, and the TCRdb table lists in-frame clones only, not all of them. The sample consists of fewer than 90,000 clones, roughly 90% of them appearing once. The sample consisted of PBMCs. The receptors shown here come from a woman aged 60 to 75 with head and neck cancer. Each CDR3 is given with its conserved first and last residue. A D gene is named only where the DNA matches it firmly. Rows give clone size only sometimes, using once, few, many, or a class for an expanded clone.

>TRBJ2-5|TRBV30|TRBD2|once
TGTGCCTGGAGTGAAGGACTAGCGGAAGAGACCCAGTACTTC
CAWSEGLAEETQYF
>TRBJ1-1|TRBV15|NA|NA
TGTGCCACCAGCAGAGAGGCAGAACTTATGAACACTGAAGCTTTCTTT
CATSREAELMNTEAFF
>TRBJ2-5|TRBV2|TRBD1|NA
TGTGCCAGCAGCTTAGAGGGGGCTTCCAACCAGGAGACCCAGTACTTC
CASSLEGASNQETQYF
>TRBJ2-7|TRBV7-2|NA|NA
TGTGCCAGCAGCCTCAGCCCATCAACCGGGGAGAGCGCCTTC
CASSLSPSTGESAF
>TRBJ2-1|TRBV19|NA|NA
TGTGCCAGTAGTATAGAGGGGGCGCCCCACAATGAGCAGTTCTTC
CASSIEGAPHNEQFF
>TRBJ2-7|TRBV13|NA|NA
TGTGCCAGCAGCCCGGACAGCAAATCCTACGAGCAGTACTTC
CASSPDSKSYEQYF
>TRBJ2-1|TRBV2|NA|NA
TGTGCCAGCAGTGTTGGCCAGCATGGCAATGAGCAGTTCTTC
CASSVGQHGNEQFF
>TRBJ2-7|TRBV11-1|TRBD1|NA
TGTGCCAGCAGCTCCGGGACAGTTTTCTACGAGCAGTACTTC
CASSSGTVFYEQYF
>TRBJ2-3|TRBV7-9|NA|NA
TGTGCCAGCAGGCCAGCAGGGTTTAGCACAGATACGCAGTATTTT
CASRPAGFSTDTQYF
>TRBJ2-1|TRBV7-8|NA|NA
TGTGCCAGCAGCTTAAAAAATCCAGCGGACTACAATGAGCAGTTCTTC
CASSLKNPADYNEQFF
>TRBJ2-7|TRBV7-9|NA|NA
TGTGCCAGCAGCCGAAAAGGGGGGGAAAGCTACGAGCAGTACTTC
CASSRKGGESYEQYF
>TRBJ2-2|TRBV11-2|NA|NA
TGTGCCAGCAGCCCTGTGCGGACGGCAACATCGAACACCGGGGAGCTGTTTTTT
CASSPVRTATSNTGELFF
>TRBJ1-1|TRBV4-2|NA|NA
TGTGCCAGCAGCCAAGATACAGGGCTAAACACTGAAGCTTTCTTT
CASSQDTGLNTEAFF
>TRBJ2-5|TRBV15|NA|once
TGTGCCACCAGCAGAGATCTAGTAGAGACCCAGTACTTC
CATSRDLVETQYF
>TRBJ2-3|TRBV5-1|TRBD2|NA
TGCGCCAGCGCTTCGGCGGGAGAAGATACGCAGTATTTT
CASASAGEDTQYF
>TRBJ2-1|TRBV10-3|NA|NA
TGTGCCATCAGTGATCAAAGGGTGGGGGGGCTCTACAATGAGCAGTTCTTC
CAISDQRVGGLYNEQFF
>TRBJ2-2|TRBV7-2|NA|NA
TGTGCCAGCAGCACCCGACGGGATGGGGAGCTGTTTTTT
CASSTRRDGELFF
>TRBJ1-5|TRBV19|NA|NA
TGTGCCAGTAGTATTAGCGGGCGGCAGCCCCAGCATTTT
CASSISGRQPQHF
>TRBJ1-1|TRBV19|NA|NA
TGTGCCAGTAGTATAGTGGCGGCCGGGGATAGAAACACTGAAGCTTTCTTT
CASSIVAAGDRNTEAFF
>TRBJ2-5|TRBV4-1|TRBD2|NA
TGCGCCAGCAGCCAAGTCTTCCGGAATAGCGGGAGTGGGAACCAAGAGACCCAGTACTTC
CASSQVFRNSGSGNQETQYF
>TRBJ1-1|TRBV21-1|NA|NA
TGTGCCAGCAGCAAAGAAGGCCCAACGAACACTGAAGCTTTCTTT
CASSKEGPTNTEAFF
>TRBJ2-1|TRBV7-9|NA|few
TGTGCCAGCAGCCTCGGACGGAGTGACAATGAGCAGTTCTTC
CASSLGRSDNEQFF
>TRBJ2-3|TRBV10-3|TRBD2|NA
TGTGCCATCAGTGAAGGCGCGGGAGGGCCATTTGGCACAGATACGCAGTATTTT
CAISEGAGGPFGTDTQYF